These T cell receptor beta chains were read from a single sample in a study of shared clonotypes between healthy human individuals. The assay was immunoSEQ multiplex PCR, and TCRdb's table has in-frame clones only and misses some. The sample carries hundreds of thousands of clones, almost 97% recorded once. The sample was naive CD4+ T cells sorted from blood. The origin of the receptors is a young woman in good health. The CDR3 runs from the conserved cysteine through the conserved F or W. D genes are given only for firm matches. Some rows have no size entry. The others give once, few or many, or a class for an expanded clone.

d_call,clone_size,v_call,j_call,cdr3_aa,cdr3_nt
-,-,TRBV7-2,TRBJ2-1,CASSPPRAFYNEQFF,TGTGCCAGCAGCCCCCCCCGGGCCTTCTACAATGAGCAGTTCTTC
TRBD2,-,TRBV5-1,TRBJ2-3,CASSFLAGGADTQYF,TGCGCCAGCAGCTTTCTAGCGGGAGGGGCAGATACGCAGTATTTT
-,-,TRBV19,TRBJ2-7,CATRSAGYEQYF,TGTGCCACACGATCGGCCGGCTACGAGCAGTACTTC
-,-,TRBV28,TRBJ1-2,CASSLGGSGYTF,TGTGCCAGCAGTTTAGGGGGGTCGGGCTACACCTTC
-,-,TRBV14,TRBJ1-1,CASSQDSGHLNTEAFF,TGTGCCAGCAGCCAAGATTCGGGACACTTGAACACTGAAGCTTTCTTT
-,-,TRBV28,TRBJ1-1,CASHRPMNTEAFF,TGTGCCAGCCACAGACCCATGAACACTGAAGCTTTCTTT
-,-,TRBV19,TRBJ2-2,CASSRTDTGELFF,TGTGCCAGTAGCCGAACAGACACCGGGGAGCTGTTTTTT
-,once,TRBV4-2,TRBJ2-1,CASSQDGLFEYNEQFF,TGTGCCAGCAGCCAAGACGGACTCTTCGAATACAATGAGCAGTTCTTC
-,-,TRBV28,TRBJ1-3,CASSPGTPEGLNTIYF,TGTGCCAGCAGTCCCGGTACACCCGAGGGGCTAAACACCATATATTTT
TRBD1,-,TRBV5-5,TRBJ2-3,CASSSGTGLTDTQYF,TGTGCCAGCAGCTCCGGGACAGGGCTAACAGATACGCAGTATTTT
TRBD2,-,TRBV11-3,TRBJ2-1,CASSLGLAGYNEQFF,TGTGCCAGCAGCTTAGGACTAGCGGGATACAATGAGCAGTTCTTC
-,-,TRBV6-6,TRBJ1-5,CASTTGSGQPQHF,TGTGCCAGCACCACAGGGTCGGGCCAGCCCCAGCATTTT
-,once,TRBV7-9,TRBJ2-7,CASSLGTGGGLYEQYF,TGTGCCAGCAGCTTAGGGACCGGCGGCGGCCTCTACGAGCAGTACTTC
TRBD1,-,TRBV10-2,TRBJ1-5,CASSDHRGLQPQHF,TGCGCCAGCAGTGACCACAGGGGGTTACAGCCCCAGCATTTT
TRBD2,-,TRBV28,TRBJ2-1,CASSPPGLAGANEQFF,TGTGCCAGCAGTCCCCCGGGACTAGCGGGAGCTAATGAGCAGTTCTTC
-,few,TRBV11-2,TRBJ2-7,CASSSDSRLSYEQYF,TGTGCCAGCAGCTCGGACAGCCGCCTCTCCTACGAGCAGTACTTC
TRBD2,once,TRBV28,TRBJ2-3,CASSHDRGRATDTQYF,TGTGCCAGCAGCCACGACCGGGGGAGGGCAACAGATACGCAGTATTTT
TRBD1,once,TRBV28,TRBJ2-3,CASSFPGQGADTQYF,TGTGCCAGCAGTTTCCCGGGACAGGGGGCAGATACGCAGTATTTT
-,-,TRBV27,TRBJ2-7,CASSYRATGREQYF,TGTGCCAGCAGTTACCGGGCCACCGGTCGGGAGCAGTACTTC
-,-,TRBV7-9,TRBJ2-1,CASSLAAQGINEQFF,TGTGCCAGCAGCTTAGCGGCACAGGGAATCAATGAGCAGTTCTTC
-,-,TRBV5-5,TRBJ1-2,CASSRQRGDGYTF,TGTGCCAGCAGCCGACAGCGCGGGGATGGCTACACCTTC
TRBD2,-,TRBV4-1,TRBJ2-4,CASSSSTLAGVLRGKNIQYF,TGCGCCAGCAGCTCATCAACACTAGCGGGAGTGCTCCGGGGCAAAAACATTCAGTACTTC
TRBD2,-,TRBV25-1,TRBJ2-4,CASSEGLASGGDIQYF,TGTGCCAGCAGTGAAGGCTTGGCTAGCGGAGGAGACATTCAGTACTTC
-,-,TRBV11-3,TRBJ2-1,CASSRRDYNEQFF,TGTGCCAGCAGCCGCCGGGACTACAATGAGCAGTTCTTC
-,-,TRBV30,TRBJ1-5,CAWSPLSGNQPQHF,TGTGCCTGGAGCCCGCTGAGCGGAAATCAGCCCCAGCATTTT
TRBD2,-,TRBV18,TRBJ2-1,CASSPPTSGRSNNEQFF,TGTGCCAGCTCACCACCGACTAGCGGGAGGTCAAACAATGAGCAGTTCTTC
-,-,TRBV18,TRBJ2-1,CASSPVVSVANEQFF,TGTGCCAGCTCACCAGTAGTGTCCGTGGCGAATGAGCAGTTCTTC
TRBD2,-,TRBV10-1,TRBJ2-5,CASSGVREPLRKQYF,TGCGCCAGCAGTGGCGTGCGGGAGCCCCTACGAAAGCAGTACTTC
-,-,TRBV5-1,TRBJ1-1,CASSLVGETEAFF,TGCGCCAGCAGCTTGGTAGGAGAAACCGAAGCTTTCTTT
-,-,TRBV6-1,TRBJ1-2,CASSEADNYGYTF,TGTGCCAGCAGTGAGGCCGATAACTATGGCTACACCTTC
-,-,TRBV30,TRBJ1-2,CAWSFWEGYTF,TGTGCCTGGAGCTTTTGGGAGGGCTACACCTTC
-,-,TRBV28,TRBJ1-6,CASRAPGGENSPLHF,TGTGCCAGCAGGGCCCCCGGGGGTGAGAATTCACCCCTCCACTTT
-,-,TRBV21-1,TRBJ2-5,CASSARAGAGETQYF,TGTGCCAGCAGCGCAAGAGCCGGGGCCGGCGAGACCCAGTACTTC
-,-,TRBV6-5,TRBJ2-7,CAISEFPDDYEQYF,TGTGCCATCAGTGAGTTTCCGGACGACTACGAGCAGTACTTC
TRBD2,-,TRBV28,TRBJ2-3,CASSASPAGETDTQYF,TGTGCCAGCAGTGCCAGCCCTGCGGGAGAGACAGATACGCAGTATTTT
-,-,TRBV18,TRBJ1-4,CASTTGTQGEKLFF,TGTGCCAGCACGACCGGGACACAGGGCGAAAAACTGTTTTTT
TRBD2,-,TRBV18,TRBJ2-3,CASSPQSSGNTDTQYF,TGTGCCAGCTCACCACAGTCTAGCGGGAACACAGATACGCAGTATTTT
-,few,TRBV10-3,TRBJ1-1,CAIRGTGNTEAFF,TGTGCCATCAGGGGGACGGGGAACACTGAAGCTTTCTTT
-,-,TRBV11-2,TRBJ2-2,CASSPHPGPGELFF,TGTGCCAGCAGCCCCCACCCCGGCCCCGGGGAGCTGTTTTTT
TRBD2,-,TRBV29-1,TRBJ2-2,CSVRGVVTGELFF,TGCAGTGTTCGGGGGGTAGTCACCGGGGAGCTGTTTTTT
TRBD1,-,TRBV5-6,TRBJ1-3,CASSPDRSGNTIYF,TGTGCCAGCAGCCCGGACAGGAGCGGAAACACCATATATTTT
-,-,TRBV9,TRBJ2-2,CASSAGPTSYTGELFF,TGTGCCAGCAGCGCCGGACCGACTAGTTACACCGGGGAGCTGTTTTTT
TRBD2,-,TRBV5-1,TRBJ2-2,CASSLSQEAGTGELFF,TGCGCCAGCAGCTTGAGCCAGGAAGCGGGGACCGGGGAGCTGTTTTTT
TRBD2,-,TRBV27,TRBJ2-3,CASSGLAATDTQYF,TGTGCCAGCAGTGGACTAGCGGCCACAGATACGCAGTATTTT
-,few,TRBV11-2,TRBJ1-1,CASSRAAGMNTEAFF,TGTGCCAGCAGCAGGGCGGCAGGCATGAACACTGAAGCTTTCTTT
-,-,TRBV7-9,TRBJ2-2,CATSGVSNTGELFF,TGTGCCACTTCAGGGGTTTCGAACACCGGGGAGCTGTTTTTT
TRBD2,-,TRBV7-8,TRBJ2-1,CASSFGLAGGIYNEQFF,TGTGCCAGCAGCTTCGGACTAGCGGGAGGGATCTACAATGAGCAGTTCTTC
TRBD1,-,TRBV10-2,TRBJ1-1,CASSRGQGSNTEAFF,TGCGCCAGCAGTAGGGGACAGGGTTCGAACACTGAAGCTTTCTTT
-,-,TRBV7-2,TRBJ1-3,CASSYRGNTIYF,TGTGCCAGCAGCTATAGGGGAAACACCATATATTTT
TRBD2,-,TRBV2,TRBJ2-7,CASSEYASGKPYEQYF,TGTGCCAGCAGTGAATACGCTAGCGGGAAACCCTACGAGCAGTACTTC
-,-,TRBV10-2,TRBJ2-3,CASSARPSVATDTQYF,TGCGCCAGCAGTGCACGACCTTCTGTGGCCACAGATACGCAGTATTTT
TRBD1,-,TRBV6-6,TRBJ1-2,CASRSEGQGFYGYTF,TGTGCCAGCAGAAGCGAGGGACAGGGATTTTATGGCTACACCTTC
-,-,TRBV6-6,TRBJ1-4,CASSYSRTQQNEKLFF,TGTGCCAGCAGTTACTCGAGGACACAGCAAAATGAAAAACTGTTTTTT
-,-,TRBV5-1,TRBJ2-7,CASSLNSYEQYF,TGCGCCAGCAGCTTGAACTCATACGAGCAGTACTTC
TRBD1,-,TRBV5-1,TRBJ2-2,CASSVGQGHGELFF,TGCGCCAGCAGCGTAGGACAGGGGCACGGGGAGCTGTTTTTT